Listed here are 19 T cell receptor beta chains from one sample, sequenced in a study of CD8 T cells in ankylosing spondylitis. TCRdb fed the 5' RACE reads into MiXCR, producing one record per CDR3 protein. The sample has approximately 250,000 distinct CDR3 sequences; over 9.5% are singletons. The sample comprised blood, either unsorted or a sorted T cell fraction (not recorded which). The receptors stem from a male donor with ankylosing spondylitis or in good health (not recorded which).

This clonotype was picked up many times. The chain links TRBV5-1 to TRBJ1-4; TRBD1 might be the D (6 bases). Germline CDR1 SGHRS, CDR2 YFSETQ. This CDR3 is built from 17 residues. Trimming took 2 bases from V and 0 from J, leaving 14 bases between them. The CDR3 spells CASSLLGGRATNEKLFF. CDR3 nucleotides: TGCGCCAGCAGCTTATTAGGGGGACGAGCAACTAATGAAAAACTGTTTTTT.

V and J are TRBV11-2 and TRBJ1-1; no firm D call. The V and J ends lost 2 bases and 5 bases respectively, with 18 bases between them. Germline V gene data show CDR1 as SGHAT and CDR2 as FQNNGV. The CDR3 sequence is 16 residues long. CDR3 sequence (DNA): TGTGCCAGCAGCTTACTCGCGAGCGGAAGGAGGACTGAAGCTTTCTTT. Residues: CASSLLASGRRTEAFF. The full variable domain, in which reference TRBV11-2 and TRBJ1-1 provide the parts outside the CDR3, is EAGVAQSPRYKIIEKRQSVAFWCNPISGHATLYWYQQILGQGPKLLIQFQNNGVVDDSQLPKDRFSAERLKGVDSTLKIQPAKLEDSAVYLCASSLLASGRRTEAFFGQGTRLTVV.

In this sample, this clonotype turned up many times. V gene TRBV27 combines with J gene TRBJ2-2; D not resolved. Trimming removed 3 bases at V and 6 bases at J, with 8 bases between. The CDR3 covers 13 residues. Germline CDR1 reads MNHEY; CDR2 reads SMNVEV (reference sequence). CDR3 DNA sequence: TGTGCCAGCAGTTTGTTAGGGTCCGGGGAGCTGTTTTTT. It specifies CASSLLGSGELFF.

This clonotype appeared many times. V usage is TRBV20-1 and J usage is TRBJ2-7; 8 bases match TRBD1. CDR1 is DFQATT and CDR2 is SNEGSKA in the germline V gene (reference sequence). J gave up 3 bases and V 0 bases, and 7 bases lay outside the gene matches. This CDR3 is built from 15 residues. For the CDR3, the DNA is TGCAGTGCTAGAGATGAGGACAGGGATTACTACGAGCAGTACTTC. Residues: CSARDEDRDYYEQYF.

This chain links TRBV2 with TRBJ1-6; TRBD1 aligns across 8 bases. The CDR3 loop spans 13 amino acids. The V and J ends lost 1 base and 19 bases, in that order; junction bases with no gene match: 9. Germline V lookup: CDR1 SNHLY, CDR2 FYNNEI. The CDR3 DNA reads TGTGCCAGCAGTGAAGGGACAGGGTTCCTGTCGCACTTT. It yields the protein CASSEGTGFLSHF.

This clonotype was seen ten or more times. V gene TRBV14 combines with J gene TRBJ2-7; D gene unclear. V lost 4 bases and J 4 bases, leaving 11 bases between the germline ends. CDR3 size: 13 residues. Germline CDR1 and CDR2: SGHDN and FVKESK. The CDR3 nucleotides are TGTGCCAGCAGCCCGGCCCCCCTGTACGAGCAGTACTTC. Protein product: CASSPAPLYEQYF.

This sequence joins TRBV12-3 or TRBV12-4 and TRBJ2-5; maybe TRBD2 (6 bases). Trimming removed 6 bases at V and 6 bases at J, with 14 bases between. The CDR3 runs 13 residues. The CDR3 bases are TGTGCCAGCAGGGACGGGAGTGGGAAGACCCAGTACTTC. Translation gives CASRDGSGKTQYF.

There are a few counts of this clonotype. The chain couples TRBV7-2 to TRBJ1-5; 7 nucleotides align to TRBD1. Germline V gene data show CDR1 as SGHTA and CDR2 as FQGNSA. The CDR3 is made up of 14 amino acids. V trimming: 5 bases; J trimming: 7 bases; junction bases outside the gene matches: 8. The CDR3 region is CASSPRQGDQPQHF. The DNA for the CDR3 is TGTGCCAGCAGCCCCCGACAGGGAGACCAGCCCCAGCATTTT. Combining the CDR3 with reference TRBV7-2 and TRBJ1-5 gives the whole variable domain GAGVSQSPSNKVTEKGKDVELRCDPISGHTALYWYRQSLGQGLEFLIYFQGNSAPDKSGLPSDRFSAERTGGSVSTLTIQRTQQEDSAVYLCASSPRQGDQPQHFGDGTRLSIL.

This clonotype was observed many times. V and J are TRBV30 and TRBJ2-7; perhaps TRBD1 as D (6 bases). V gave up 2 bases and J gave up 6 bases, with 14 bases separating them. The V gene's germline CDR1 is GTSNPN and CDR2 SVGIG (reference sequence). The CDR3 contains 13 residues. The CDR3 protein is CAWSNQGKGEQYF. CDR3 sequence (DNA): TGTGCCTGGAGTAACCAGGGGAAAGGCGAGCAGTACTTC.

This clonotype appeared many times. The chain combines TRBV6-5 with TRBJ1-3; maybe TRBD1 (6 bases). The germline V gene encodes CDR1 MNHEY and CDR2 SVGAGI. The CDR3 is 16 amino acids. Deletions cut 0 bases from V and 4 bases from J, with 13 bases between. In DNA form, the CDR3 reads TGTGCCAGCAGTTACTCGGGGGGCGCGGGAGGAAACACCATATATTTT. Its translation: CASSYSGGAGGNTIYF.

V is TRBV30 and J is TRBJ1-1; D ambiguous. Per germline, CDR1 GTSNPN and CDR2 SVGIG (reference sequence). Trimming shortened V by 2 bases and J by 12 bases, and 16 bases separated the two germline ends. The CDR3 sequence is 12 residues long. DNA of the CDR3: TGTGCCTGGAGTCCCCTGTGGGCCCCGTCTTTCTTT. Its protein product is CAWSPLWAPSFF.

This chain connects TRBV2 to TRBJ1-4, with D tentatively TRBD1 (6 bases). This CDR3 region has 17 residues. Trimming shortened V by 4 bases and J by 7 bases, and 22 bases separated the two germline ends. CDR1 is SNHLY and CDR2 is FYNNEI in the germline V gene. CDR3 coding DNA: TGTGCCAGCAGTGTCAGGGGCAGGGGCGCTCTGGGTGAAAAACTGTTTTTT. It yields the protein CASSVRGRGALGEKLFF.

This clonotype turned up a few times. The rearrangement uses TRBV6-1 and TRBJ1-6; possibly TRBD1 for D (6 bases). The ends were cut back, 4 bases at V and 10 bases at J, with 20 bases in the middle. Germline CDR1 reads MNHNS; CDR2 reads SASEGT. The CDR3 has 16 amino acids. The DNA for the CDR3 is TGTGCCAGCAGTGGAGTCTACAGGGTTTTAAGATCACCCCTCCACTTT. Its translation: CASSGVYRVLRSPLHF.

This clonotype was seen ten or more times. The chain couples TRBV5-1 to TRBJ2-3; D gene uncertain. CDR3 length equals 15 residues. CDR1 and CDR2 (germline): SGHRS, YFSETQ. V lost 0 bases and J 2 bases, leaving 10 bases between the germline ends. The CDR3 nucleotides read TGCGCCAGCAGCTTGGAATTTGGGATCACAGATACGCAGTATTTT. Protein: CASSLEFGITDTQYF. The variable domain in full, with the rest retrieved from reference TRBV5-1 and TRBJ2-3, is KAGVTQTPRYLIKTRGQQVTLSCSPISGHRSVSWYQQTPGQGLQFLFEYFSETQRNKGNFPGRFSGRQFSNSRSEMNVSTLELGDSALYLCASSLEFGITDTQYFGPGTRLTVL.

This clonotype was observed many times. V and J are TRBV6-5 and TRBJ1-2, with D unclear. Trimming pared 0 bases from V and 0 bases from J, leaving 14 bases between. The CDR3 contains 17 residues. The germline V gene encodes CDR1 MNHEY and CDR2 SVGAGI. This chain's CDR3 is CASSYSSPLGANYGYTF. For the CDR3, the DNA is TGTGCCAGCAGTTACTCATCGCCTCTGGGAGCTAACTATGGCTACACCTTC.

This clonotype was seen ten or more times. This sequence joins TRBV20-1 and TRBJ2-3, with D maybe TRBD2 (6 bases). This CDR3 region has 14 residues. Trimming removed 5 bases from V and 2 bases from J, with 14 bases in between. Germline V CDR1 and CDR2: DFQATT, SNEGSKA (reference sequence). The DNA for the CDR3 is TGCAGTGCTCCCCCCGGGGGAAACACAGATACGCAGTATTTT. Its translation: CSAPPGGNTDTQYF.

This clonotype appeared many times. This chain links TRBV29-1 with TRBJ2-5; 9 bases line up with TRBD2. The CDR3 sequence is 15 residues long. The V gene's germline CDR1 is SQVTM and CDR2 ANQGSEA. J was trimmed by 2 bases and V by 6 bases; bases with no gene match: 10. CDR3 sequence reads: CSVLLSGSWQETQYF. CDR3 DNA: TGCAGCGTCCTACTTAGCGGGAGTTGGCAAGAGACCCAGTACTTC.

The rearrangement uses TRBV5-1 and TRBJ2-7, with 7 bases identical to TRBD1. Germline lookup yields CDR1 SGHRS and CDR2 YFSETQ. This CDR3 has 13 amino acids. Germline trimming cut 7 bases from V and 3 bases from J; bases unmatched to any gene: 7. The CDR3 DNA follows: TGCGCCAGCGGCAGGGACAGAGACTACGAGCAGTACTTC. It codes for CASGRDRDYEQYF.

This clonotype was seen repeatedly, ten times or more. V gene TRBV7-2 combines with J gene TRBJ1-2; D may be TRBD1 (6 bases). The V end lost 2 bases, the J end lost 2 bases, and 12 bases lay between the germline ends. Per the germline V gene, CDR1 is SGHTA and CDR2 is FQGNSA. The CDR3 loop spans 15 amino acids. CDR3 in amino acids: CASSLTTGANYGYTF. CDR3 nucleotides: TGTGCCAGCAGCTTAACCACGGGGGCGAACTATGGCTACACCTTC.